Below, 15 T cell receptor beta chains from the same sample are listed, as sequenced in a study of OX40 agonist ivuxolimab in advanced cancers. Produced via immunoSEQ multiplex PCR; TCRdb's table is partial and in-frame only. The sample has tens of thousands of clones; about 88% are singletons. The sequencing here drew on CD4+ or CD8+ T cells sorted from blood, taken in a trial of the OX40 agonist ivuxolimab. The receptor set was obtained from an adult with an advanced solid tumor such as melanoma, head and neck, liver or kidney cancer.

This chain uses TRBV7-2 with TRBJ2-2; the D is unclear. Germline CDR1 reads SGHTA; CDR2 reads FQGNSA. CDR3 size: 12 residues. V was trimmed by 5 bases and J by 3 bases, leaving 4 bases between them. CDR3 sequence: CASSSYTGELFF. The CDR3 DNA sequence: TGTGCCAGCAGCAGCTACACCGGGGAGCTGTTTTTT.

The V call is TRBV7-7, the J call TRBJ2-7; 7 bases map to TRBD2. This CDR3 is built from 13 residues. J gave up 7 bases and V 5 bases, and 8 bases lay outside the gene matches. Germline CDR1 is SSHAT and CDR2 is FNYEAQ (reference sequence). The CDR3 spells CASSLDRGGEQYF. DNA for the CDR3: TGTGCCAGCAGCCTGGACCGCGGGGGTGAGCAGTACTTC.

The chain links TRBV5-6 to TRBJ2-7; 7 bases line up with TRBD2. Germline CDR1 reads SGHDT; CDR2 reads YYEEEE. The V and J ends lost 1 base and 5 bases, in that order; junction bases with no gene match: 6. CDR3 length: 14 residues. CDR3 sequence: CASSLRREFHEQYF. The CDR3 coding sequence is TGTGCCAGCAGCTTGAGGCGGGAGTTCCACGAGCAGTACTTC.

V usage is TRBV7-9 and J usage is TRBJ2-5, with a weak D call TRBD1 (5 bases). Germline lookup yields CDR1 SEHNR and CDR2 FQNEAQ (reference sequence). The CDR3 is 12 amino acids. V dropped 3 bases and J dropped 4 bases, with 6 bases sitting between them. The CDR3 loop is CASSFQGETQYF. CDR3 bases: TGTGCCAGCAGCTTTCAGGGAGAGACCCAGTACTTC. The variable domain in full, completed from reference TRBV7-9 and TRBJ2-5, reads DTGVSQNPRHKITKRGQNVTFRCDPISEHNRLYWYRQTLGQGPEFLTYFQNEAQLEKSRLLSDRFSAERPKGSFSTLEIQRTEQGDSAMYLCASSFQGETQYFGPGTRLLVL.

The rearrangement uses TRBV6-1 and TRBJ1-4; D is perhaps TRBD1 (6 bases). The CDR3 has 15 amino acids. V was trimmed by 5 bases and J by 4 bases, leaving 14 bases between them. Germline V gene sequence: CDR1 MNHNS, CDR2 SASEGT. Written as DNA, the CDR3 is TGTGCCAGCAGTACACAAGGGGGGGGTAATGAAAAACTGTTTTTT. Translating it yields CASSTQGGGNEKLFF.

The chain has TRBV2 and TRBJ1-1; the match to TRBD1 covers 8 bases. With 8 bases clipped from V and 4 bases from J, the junction kept 9 bases outside the gene matches. This CDR3 spans 14 amino acids. Germline-derived CDR1 and CDR2 are SNHLY and FYNNEI. The CDR3 protein is CASRNRGGGTEAFF. The CDR3 bases are TGTGCCAGCCGGAACAGGGGGGGAGGCACTGAAGCTTTCTTT.

Turning to this clone: This specimen includes other DNA sequences encoding the same CDR3. Written as DNA, the CDR3 is TGTGCCAGCAGCTTGGGAGTCAATGAGCAGTTCTTC. It encodes CASSLGVNEQFF. The V gene is TRBV11-3, the J gene TRBJ2-1, with D maybe TRBD2 (5 bases). CDR3 length: 12 amino acids. Trimming took 3 bases from V and 6 from J, leaving 6 bases between them. The germline V gene encodes CDR1 SGHNT and CDR2 YENEEA. Combining the CDR3 with reference TRBV11-3 and TRBJ2-1 gives the whole variable domain EAGVVQSPRYKIIEKKQPVAFWCNPISGHNTLYWYLQNLGQGPELLIRYENEEAVDDSQLPKDRFSAERLKGVDSTLKIQPAELGDSAVYLCASSLGVNEQFFGPGTRLTVL.

The CDR3 DNA sequence: TGTGCCAGCAGGGCCGGGACAGGGGGCGCAAAGTCCTATGGCTACACCTTC. Protein sequence: CASRAGTGGAKSYGYTF. The V and J genes are TRBV5-4 and TRBJ1-2, with 12 nucleotides matching TRBD1. The CDR3 has 17 residues. The ends lost 5 bases at V and 4 bases at J; junction bases unmatched: 12. The germline V gene encodes CDR1 SGHNT and CDR2 YYREEE (reference sequence). Together with reference TRBV5-4 and TRBJ1-2, the CDR3 gives the full variable domain: ETGVTQSPTHLIKTRGQQVTLRCSSQSGHNTVSWYQQALGQGPQFIFQYYREEENGRGNFPPRFSGLQFPNYSSELNVNALELDDSALYLCASRAGTGGAKSYGYTFGSGTRLTVV.

The chain carries TRBV7-9 and TRBJ2-7; D could derive from TRBD1 or TRBD2 (5 bases each). Trimming stripped 1 base from V and 0 bases from J, with 7 bases between. Germline loops: CDR1 SEHNR, CDR2 FQNEAQ (reference sequence). The CDR3 contains 14 residues. The DNA of the CDR3 is TGTGCCAGCAGCTTAGGAGGGGCCTCCTACGAGCAGTACTTC. Residues: CASSLGGASYEQYF.

This clone was picked up one time. The V and J genes are TRBV9 and TRBJ2-7, with a possible D match to TRBD2 (6 bases). CDR1 is SGDLS, CDR2 YYNGEE, per germline. The CDR3 is made up of 12 amino acids. The V end was cut by 8 bases, the J end by 5 bases, with 14 bases between. This CDR3 is CASSRRGNEQYF. In nucleotides, the CDR3 is TGTGCCAGTTCTCGACGGGGGAACGAGCAGTACTTC.

J is TRBJ1-1 and V is TRBV2, with a possible D match to TRBD1 (6 bases). V lost 5 bases and J lost 8, with 18 bases in between. From germline, CDR1 is SNHLY and CDR2 FYNNEI. This CDR3 has 14 amino acids. Here the CDR3 reads CASSNPTGGAEAFF. The DNA of the CDR3 is TGTGCCAGCAGTAACCCGACAGGAGGTGCGGAAGCTTTCTTT.

This clone was observed a handful of times. This rearrangement joins TRBV11-2 to TRBJ2-2; a weak D match, TRBD1 (6 bases). This CDR3 region has 14 residues. Looked up from germline, CDR1 is SGHAT and CDR2 is FQNNGV. Trimming took 2 bases from V and 4 from J, leaving 8 bases between them. The CDR3 protein is CASSLSGVTGELFF. The DNA for the CDR3 is TGTGCCAGCAGCTTATCAGGGGTCACCGGGGAGCTGTTTTTT. The whole variable domain, remainder taken from reference TRBV11-2 and TRBJ2-2, is EAGVAQSPRYKIIEKRQSVAFWCNPISGHATLYWYQQILGQGPKLLIQFQNNGVVDDSQLPKDRFSAERLKGVDSTLKIQPAKLEDSAVYLCASSLSGVTGELFFGEGSRLTVL.

The chain has TRBV5-6 and TRBJ1-3; D gene uncertain. There are 14 residues in the CDR3. Trimming removed 1 base from V and 4 bases from J, with 9 bases in between. The V gene's germline CDR1 is SGHDT and CDR2 YYEEEE. This chain's CDR3 is CASSLRQAGNTIYF. The CDR3 region has the DNA TGTGCCAGCAGCTTGCGGCAGGCAGGAAACACCATATATTTT.

This clone was seen only once. This rearrangement joins TRBV19 to TRBJ2-1, with TRBD2 matching 9 bases. Germline loops: CDR1 LNHDA, CDR2 SQIVND (reference sequence). The CDR3 is made up of 15 amino acids. After removal of 1 base from V and 7 bases from J, the junction contained 5 bases not matched to a gene. DNA of the CDR3: TGTGCCAGTAGTATAGTGGCTAGCGGGAAGAATGAGCAGTTCTTC. The encoded protein is CASSIVASGKNEQFF.

The rearrangement links TRBV4-1 to TRBJ1-1, with D possibly being TRBD1 (5 bases). V was pared by 6 bases and J by 1 base, with 15 bases between. Germline CDR1 and CDR2: MGHRA and YSYEKL. The CDR3 is made up of 15 amino acids. CDR3 sequence reads: CASSGWGSRNTEAFF. The CDR3 DNA is TGCGCCAGCAGTGGGTGGGGCTCTAGGAACACTGAAGCTTTCTTT.